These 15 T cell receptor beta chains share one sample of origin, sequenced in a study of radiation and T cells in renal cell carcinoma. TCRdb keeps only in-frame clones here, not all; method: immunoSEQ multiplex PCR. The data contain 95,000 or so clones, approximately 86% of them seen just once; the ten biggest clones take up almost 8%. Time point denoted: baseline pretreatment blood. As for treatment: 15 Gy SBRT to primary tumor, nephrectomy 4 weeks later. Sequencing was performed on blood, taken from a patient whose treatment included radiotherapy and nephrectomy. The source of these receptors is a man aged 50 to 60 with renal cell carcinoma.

In nucleotides, the CDR3 is TGTGCCAGCAGTTTTTTAGGGGGGGCGGCGGATGGCTACACCTTC. It yields the protein CASSFLGGAADGYTF. The rearrangement uses TRBV27 and TRBJ1-2; D perhaps matches TRBD1 (6 bases). V was cut by 3 bases and J by 6 bases, with 17 bases left in between. CDR3 length: 15 residues. Germline CDR1 and CDR2: MNHEY and SMNVEV (reference sequence).

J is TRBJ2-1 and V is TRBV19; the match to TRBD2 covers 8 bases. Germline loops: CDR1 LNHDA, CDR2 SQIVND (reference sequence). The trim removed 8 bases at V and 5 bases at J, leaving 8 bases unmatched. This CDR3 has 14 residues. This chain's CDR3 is CASHGGEGNNEQFF. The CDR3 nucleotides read TGTGCCAGTCACGGGGGGGAGGGAAACAATGAGCAGTTCTTC. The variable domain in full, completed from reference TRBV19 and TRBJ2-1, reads DGGITQSPKYLFRKEGQNVTLSCEQNLNHDAMYWYRQDPGQGLRLIYYSQIVNDFQKGDIAEGYSVSREKKESFPLTVTSAQKNPTAFYLCASHGGEGNNEQFFGPGTRLTVL.

This CDR3 is CASRVIEANTGELFF. The DNA of the CDR3 is TGCGCCAGCAGGGTAATTGAGGCGAACACCGGGGAGCTGTTTTTT. The rearrangement uses TRBV5-1 and TRBJ2-2; D not resolved. Per germline, CDR1 SGHRS and CDR2 YFSETQ. CDR3 length equals 15 residues. V was trimmed by 5 bases and J by 0 bases, leaving 11 bases between them.

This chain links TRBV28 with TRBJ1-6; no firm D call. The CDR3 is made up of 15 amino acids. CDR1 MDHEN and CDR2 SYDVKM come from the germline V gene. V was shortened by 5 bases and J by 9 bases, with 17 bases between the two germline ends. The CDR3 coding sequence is TGTGCCAGCAGTGTTGTTCCTTTATCGGGTTCACCCCTCCACTTT. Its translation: CASSVVPLSGSPLHF.

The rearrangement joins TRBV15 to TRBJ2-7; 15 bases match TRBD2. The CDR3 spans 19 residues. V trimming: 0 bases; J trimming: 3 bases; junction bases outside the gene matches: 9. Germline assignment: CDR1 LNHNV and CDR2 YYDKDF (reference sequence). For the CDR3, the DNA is TGTGCCACCAGCAGAGATCCGGGACTAGCGGGAGGCCGGGGCTACGAGCAGTACTTC. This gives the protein CATSRDPGLAGGRGYEQYF.

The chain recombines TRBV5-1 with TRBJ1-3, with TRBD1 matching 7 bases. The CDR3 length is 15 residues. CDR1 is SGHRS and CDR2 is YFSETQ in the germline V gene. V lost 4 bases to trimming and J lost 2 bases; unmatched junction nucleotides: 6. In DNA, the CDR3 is TGCGCCAGCAGCCTCACAGGGGACCCTGGAAACACCATATATTTT. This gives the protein CASSLTGDPGNTIYF.

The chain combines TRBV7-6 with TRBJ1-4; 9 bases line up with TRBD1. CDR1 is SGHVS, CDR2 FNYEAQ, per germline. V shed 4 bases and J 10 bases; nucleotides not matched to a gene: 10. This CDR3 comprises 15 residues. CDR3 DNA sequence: TGTGCCAGCAGCTCCTCACAGGGGGCCCTACGAAAACTGTTTTTT. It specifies CASSSSQGALRKLFF. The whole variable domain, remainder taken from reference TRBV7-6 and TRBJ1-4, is GAGVSQSPRYKVTKRGQDVALRCDPISGHVSLYWYRQALGQGPEFLTYFNYEAQQDKSGLPNDRFSAERPEGSISTLTIQRTEQRDSAMYRCASSSSQGALRKLFFGSGTQLSVL.

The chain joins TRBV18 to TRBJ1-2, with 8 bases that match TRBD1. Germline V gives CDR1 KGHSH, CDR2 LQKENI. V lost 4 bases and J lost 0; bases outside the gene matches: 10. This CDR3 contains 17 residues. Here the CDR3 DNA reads TGTGCCAGCTCACTGGTCCAGGGGGCGTCGGCTAACTATGGCTACACCTTC. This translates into CASSLVQGASANYGYTF.

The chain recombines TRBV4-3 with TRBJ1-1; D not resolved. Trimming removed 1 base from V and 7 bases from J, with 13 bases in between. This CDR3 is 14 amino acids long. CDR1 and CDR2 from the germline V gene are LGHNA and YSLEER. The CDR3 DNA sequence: TGCGCCAGCAGCCAAGGCAGGTACGGAATTGAAGCTTTCTTT. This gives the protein CASSQGRYGIEAFF.

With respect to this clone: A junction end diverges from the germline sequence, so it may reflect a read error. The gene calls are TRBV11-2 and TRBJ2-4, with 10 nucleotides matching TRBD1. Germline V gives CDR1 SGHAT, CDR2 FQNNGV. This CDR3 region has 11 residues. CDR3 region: CASRRSGQGGF. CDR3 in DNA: TGTGCCAGCAGACGCTCCGGACAGGGGGGTTTC.

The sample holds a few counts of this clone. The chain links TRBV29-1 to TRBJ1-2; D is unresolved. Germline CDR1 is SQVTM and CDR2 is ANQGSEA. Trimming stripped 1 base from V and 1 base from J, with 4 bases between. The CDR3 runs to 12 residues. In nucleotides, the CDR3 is TGCAGCGTTGAAGCAGTTAACTATGGCTACACCTTC. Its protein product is CSVEAVNYGYTF.

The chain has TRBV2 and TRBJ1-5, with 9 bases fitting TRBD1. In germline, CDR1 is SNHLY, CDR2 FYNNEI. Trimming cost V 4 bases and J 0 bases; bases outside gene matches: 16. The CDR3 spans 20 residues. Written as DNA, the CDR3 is TGTGCCAGCAGTGCCGGCCCTGGACAGGGGAGAATAGATAGCAATCAGCCCCAGCATTTT. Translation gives CASSAGPGQGRIDSNQPQHF.

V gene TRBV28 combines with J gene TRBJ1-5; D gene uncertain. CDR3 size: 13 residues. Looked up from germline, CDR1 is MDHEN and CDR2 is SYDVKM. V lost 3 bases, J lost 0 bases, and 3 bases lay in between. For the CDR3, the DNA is TGTGCCAGCAGTTTTGTTAGCAATCAGCCCCAGCATTTT. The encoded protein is CASSFVSNQPQHF.

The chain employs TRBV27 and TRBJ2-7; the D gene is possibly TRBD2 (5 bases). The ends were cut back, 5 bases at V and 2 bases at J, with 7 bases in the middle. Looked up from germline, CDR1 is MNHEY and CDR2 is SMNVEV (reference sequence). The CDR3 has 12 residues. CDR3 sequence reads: CASSRGAYEQYF. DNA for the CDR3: TGTGCCAGCAGTCGGGGTGCCTACGAGCAGTACTTC.

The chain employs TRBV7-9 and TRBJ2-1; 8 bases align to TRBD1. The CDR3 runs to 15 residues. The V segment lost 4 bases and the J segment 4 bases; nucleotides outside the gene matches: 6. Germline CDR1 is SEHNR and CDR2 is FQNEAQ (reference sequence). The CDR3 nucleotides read TGTGCCAGCAGCTCGACAGGGGCGAATTACAATGAGCAGTTCTTC. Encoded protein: CASSSTGANYNEQFF.